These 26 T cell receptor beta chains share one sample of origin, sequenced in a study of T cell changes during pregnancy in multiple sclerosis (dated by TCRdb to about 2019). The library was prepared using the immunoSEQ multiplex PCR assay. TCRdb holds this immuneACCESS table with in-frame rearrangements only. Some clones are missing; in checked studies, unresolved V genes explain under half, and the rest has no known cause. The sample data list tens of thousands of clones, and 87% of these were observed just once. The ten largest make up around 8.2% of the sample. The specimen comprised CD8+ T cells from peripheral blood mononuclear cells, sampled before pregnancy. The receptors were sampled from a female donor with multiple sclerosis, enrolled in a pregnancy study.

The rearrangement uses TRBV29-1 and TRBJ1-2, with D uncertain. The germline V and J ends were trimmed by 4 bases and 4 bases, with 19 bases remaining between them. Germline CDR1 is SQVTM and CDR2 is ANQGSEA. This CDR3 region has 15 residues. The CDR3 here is CSVALGSGEVYGYTF. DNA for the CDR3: TGCAGCGTTGCCCTGGGGTCTGGGGAGGTCTATGGCTACACCTTC.

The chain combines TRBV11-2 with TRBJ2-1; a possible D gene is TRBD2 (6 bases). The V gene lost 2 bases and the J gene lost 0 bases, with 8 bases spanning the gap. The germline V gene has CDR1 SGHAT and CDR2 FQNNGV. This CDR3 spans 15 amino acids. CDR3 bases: TGTGCCAGCAGCTTATGGAGGGGCTCCTACAATGAGCAGTTCTTC. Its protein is CASSLWRGSYNEQFF.

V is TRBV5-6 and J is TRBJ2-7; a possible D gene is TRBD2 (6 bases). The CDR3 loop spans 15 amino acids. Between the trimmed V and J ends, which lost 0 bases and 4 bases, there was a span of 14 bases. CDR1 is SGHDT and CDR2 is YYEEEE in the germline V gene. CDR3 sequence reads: CASSLGMGGEYEQYF. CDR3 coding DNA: TGTGCCAGCAGCTTGGGAATGGGGGGTGAGTACGAGCAGTACTTC.

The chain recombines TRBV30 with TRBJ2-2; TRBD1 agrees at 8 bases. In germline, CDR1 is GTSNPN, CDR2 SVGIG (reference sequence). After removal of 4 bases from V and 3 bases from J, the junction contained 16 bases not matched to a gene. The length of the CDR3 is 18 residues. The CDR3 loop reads CAWKGYTSGGIYTGELFF. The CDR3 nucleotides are TGTGCCTGGAAAGGGTATACATCAGGGGGCATCTACACCGGGGAGCTGTTTTTT.

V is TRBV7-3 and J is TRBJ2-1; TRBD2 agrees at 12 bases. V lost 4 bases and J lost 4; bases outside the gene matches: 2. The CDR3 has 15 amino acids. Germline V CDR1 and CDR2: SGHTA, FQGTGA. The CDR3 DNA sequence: TGTGCCAGCAGCTCTAGCGGGGGGGGTTACAATGAGCAGTTCTTC. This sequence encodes CASSSSGGGYNEQFF. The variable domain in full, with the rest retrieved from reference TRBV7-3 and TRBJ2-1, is GAGVSQTPSNKVTEKGKYVELRCDPISGHTALYWYRQSLGQGPEFLIYFQGTGAADDSGLPNDRFFAVRPEGSVSTLKIQRTERGDSAVYLCASSSSGGGYNEQFFGPGTRLTVL.

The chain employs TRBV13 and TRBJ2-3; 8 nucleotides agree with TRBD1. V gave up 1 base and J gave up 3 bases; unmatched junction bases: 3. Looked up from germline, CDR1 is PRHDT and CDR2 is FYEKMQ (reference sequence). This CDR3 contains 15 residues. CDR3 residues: CASSLVGQGTDTQYF. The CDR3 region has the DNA TGTGCCAGCAGCTTAGTCGGACAGGGAACAGATACGCAGTATTTT. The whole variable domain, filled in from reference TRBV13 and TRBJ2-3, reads AAGVIQSPRHLIKEKRETATLKCYPIPRHDTVYWYQQGPGQDPQFLISFYEKMQSDKGSIPDRFSAQQFSDYHSELNMSSLELGDSALYFCASSLVGQGTDTQYFGPGTRLTVL.

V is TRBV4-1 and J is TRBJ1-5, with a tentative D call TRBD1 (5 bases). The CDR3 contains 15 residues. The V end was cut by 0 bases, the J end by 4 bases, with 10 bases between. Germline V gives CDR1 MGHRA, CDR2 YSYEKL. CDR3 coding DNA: TGCGCCAGCAGCCAAGATAGCAGGGTTAATCAGCCCCAGCATTTT. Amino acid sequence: CASSQDSRVNQPQHF.

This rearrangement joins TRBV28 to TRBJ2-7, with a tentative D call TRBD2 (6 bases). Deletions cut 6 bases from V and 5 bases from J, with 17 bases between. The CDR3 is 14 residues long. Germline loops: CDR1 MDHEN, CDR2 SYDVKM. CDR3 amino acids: CASRPAGGGNEQYF. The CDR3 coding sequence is TGTGCCAGCAGGCCGGCTGGGGGAGGTAACGAGCAGTACTTC.

CDR3 amino acids: CSVEFSLNEQFF. In nucleotides, the CDR3 is TGCAGCGTTGAGTTTAGTCTCAATGAGCAGTTCTTC. The gene calls are TRBV29-1 and TRBJ2-1; no clear D gene. CDR3 size: 12 residues. CDR1 SQVTM and CDR2 ANQGSEA come from the germline V gene. Trimming pared 3 bases from V and 6 bases from J, leaving 9 bases between.

CDR3 amino acids: CASSSTGESGELFF. CDR3 in DNA: TGTGCCAGCAGTTCAACAGGGGAGTCCGGGGAGCTGTTTTTT. The gene calls are TRBV6-5 and TRBJ2-2; 7 nucleotides align to TRBD1. The ends lost 4 bases at V and 6 bases at J; junction bases unmatched: 5. The CDR3 has 14 amino acids. Germline V gene lookup returns CDR1 MNHEY and CDR2 SVGAGI.

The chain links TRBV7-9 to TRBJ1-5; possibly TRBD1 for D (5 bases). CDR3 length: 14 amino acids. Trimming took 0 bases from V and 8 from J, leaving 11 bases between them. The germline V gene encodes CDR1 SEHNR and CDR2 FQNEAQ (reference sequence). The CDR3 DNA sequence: TGTGCCAGCAGCTTAGCGACAGTTGTTGAGCCCCAGCATTTT. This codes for CASSLATVVEPQHF.

Written as DNA, the CDR3 is TGTGCCAGCAGCGGCACGGACAGGGGGAACGAGCAGTACTTC. This codes for CASSGTDRGNEQYF. The rearrangement joins TRBV5-6 to TRBJ2-7; 10 bases align to TRBD1. V lost 4 bases and J lost 5; bases outside the gene matches: 6. The CDR3 has 14 amino acids. In germline, CDR1 is SGHDT, CDR2 YYEEEE.

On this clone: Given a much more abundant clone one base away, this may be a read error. Written as DNA, the CDR3 is TGTGCCAGCAGTTTACAGGGTTCCTACGAGCAGTACTTC. Translated: CASSLQGSYEQYF. The genes are TRBV28 and TRBJ2-7; D may be TRBD1 (5 bases). The CDR3 has 13 residues. Germline V CDR1 and CDR2: MDHEN, SYDVKM. V lost 2 bases and J 1 base, leaving 6 bases between the germline ends.

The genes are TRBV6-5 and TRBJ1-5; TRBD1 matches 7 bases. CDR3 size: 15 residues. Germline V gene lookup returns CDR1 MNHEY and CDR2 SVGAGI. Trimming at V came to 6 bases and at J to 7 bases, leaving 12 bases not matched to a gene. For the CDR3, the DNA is TGTGCCAGCAGCCCCCGGACAGGATTCGGACAGCCCCAGCATTTT. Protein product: CASSPRTGFGQPQHF.

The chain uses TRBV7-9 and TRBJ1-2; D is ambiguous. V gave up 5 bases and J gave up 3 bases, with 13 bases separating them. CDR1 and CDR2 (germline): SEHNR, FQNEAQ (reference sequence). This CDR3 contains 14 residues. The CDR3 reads CASSPPLRDYGYTF. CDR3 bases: TGTGCCAGCAGCCCACCTTTGCGGGACTATGGCTACACCTTC.

The CDR3 sequence: CASSLSRGYSTEAFF. CDR3 sequence (DNA): TGTGCCAGCAGCTTGTCTCGGGGATATAGCACTGAAGCTTTCTTT. V usage is TRBV5-4 and J usage is TRBJ1-1, with no clear D. In germline, CDR1 is SGHNT, CDR2 YYREEE (reference sequence). CDR3 size: 15 residues. V dropped 1 base and J dropped 4 bases, with 14 bases sitting between them.

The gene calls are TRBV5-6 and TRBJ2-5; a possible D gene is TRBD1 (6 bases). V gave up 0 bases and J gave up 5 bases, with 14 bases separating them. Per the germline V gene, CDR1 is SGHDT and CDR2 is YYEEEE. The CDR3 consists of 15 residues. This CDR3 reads CASSLAMRGWETQYF. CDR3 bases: TGTGCCAGCAGCTTGGCTATGAGGGGGTGGGAGACCCAGTACTTC.

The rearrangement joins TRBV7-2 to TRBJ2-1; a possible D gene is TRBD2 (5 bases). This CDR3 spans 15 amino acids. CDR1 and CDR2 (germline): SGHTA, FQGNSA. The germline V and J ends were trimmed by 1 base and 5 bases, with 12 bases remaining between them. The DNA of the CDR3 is TGTGCCAGCAGCTTAGTGAGGCTAGCACACAATGAGCAGTTCTTC. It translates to CASSLVRLAHNEQFF.

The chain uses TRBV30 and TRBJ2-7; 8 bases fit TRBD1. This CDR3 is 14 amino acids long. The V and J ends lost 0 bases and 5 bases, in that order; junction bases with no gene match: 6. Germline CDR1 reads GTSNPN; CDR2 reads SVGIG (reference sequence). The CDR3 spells CAWSVGQGAHEQYF. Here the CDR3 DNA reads TGTGCCTGGAGTGTTGGTCAGGGGGCCCACGAGCAGTACTTC.

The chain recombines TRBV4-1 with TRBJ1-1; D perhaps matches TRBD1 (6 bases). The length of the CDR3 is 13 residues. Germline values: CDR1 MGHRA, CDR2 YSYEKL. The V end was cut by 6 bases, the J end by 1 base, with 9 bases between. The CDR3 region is CASSTGKNTEAFF. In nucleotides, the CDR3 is TGCGCCAGCAGTACAGGGAAGAACACTGAAGCTTTCTTT.

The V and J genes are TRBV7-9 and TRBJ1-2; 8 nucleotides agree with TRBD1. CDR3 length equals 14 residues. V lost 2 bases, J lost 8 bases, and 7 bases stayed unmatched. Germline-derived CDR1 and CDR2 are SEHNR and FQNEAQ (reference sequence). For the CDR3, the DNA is TGTGCCAGCAGCTTATCCGGGACAGGTGACGGCTACACCTTC. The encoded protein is CASSLSGTGDGYTF.

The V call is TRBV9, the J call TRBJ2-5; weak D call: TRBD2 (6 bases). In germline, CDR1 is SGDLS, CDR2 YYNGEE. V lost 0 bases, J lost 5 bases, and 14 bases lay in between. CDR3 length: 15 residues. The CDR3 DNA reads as TGTGCCAGCAGCGTAGTAGGCTCAGGAGGGGAGACCCAGTACTTC. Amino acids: CASSVVGSGGETQYF. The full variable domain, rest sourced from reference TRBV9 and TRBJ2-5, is DSGVTQTPKHLITATGQRVTLRCSPRSGDLSVYWYQQSLDQGLQFLIQYYNGEERAKGNILERFSAQQFPDLHSELNLSSLELGDSALYFCASSVVGSGGETQYFGPGTRLLVL.

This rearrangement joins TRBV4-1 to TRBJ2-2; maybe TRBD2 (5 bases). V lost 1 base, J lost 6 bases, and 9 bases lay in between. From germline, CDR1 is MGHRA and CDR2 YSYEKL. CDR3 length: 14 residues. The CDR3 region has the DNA TGCGCCAGCAGCCAAGGTCCCGGGGCCGGGGAGCTGTTTTTT. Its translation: CASSQGPGAGELFF.

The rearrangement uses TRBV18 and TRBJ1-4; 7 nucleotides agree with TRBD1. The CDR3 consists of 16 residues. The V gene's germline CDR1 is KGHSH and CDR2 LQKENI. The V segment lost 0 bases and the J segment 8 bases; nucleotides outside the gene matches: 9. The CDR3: CASSPPNEGANEKLFF. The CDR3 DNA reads TGTGCCAGCTCACCACCTAACGAGGGGGCGAACGAAAAACTGTTTTTT.

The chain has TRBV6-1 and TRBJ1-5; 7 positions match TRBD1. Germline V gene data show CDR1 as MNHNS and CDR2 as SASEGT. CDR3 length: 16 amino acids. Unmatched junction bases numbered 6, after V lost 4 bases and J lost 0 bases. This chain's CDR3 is CASSGRTGYSNQPQHF. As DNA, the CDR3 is TGTGCCAGCAGTGGACGGACAGGCTATAGCAATCAGCCCCAGCATTTT.

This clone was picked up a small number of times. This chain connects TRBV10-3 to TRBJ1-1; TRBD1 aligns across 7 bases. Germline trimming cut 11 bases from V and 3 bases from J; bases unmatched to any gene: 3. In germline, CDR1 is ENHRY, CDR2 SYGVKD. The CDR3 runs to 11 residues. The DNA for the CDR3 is TGTGCCGCAACAGGGGACACTGAAGCTTTCTTT. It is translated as CAATGDTEAFF.